The rows below give T cell receptor beta chains drawn from one sample of a study of molecular identifiers for immune sequencing clone quantification. TCRdb fed the PCR reads into MiXCR, producing one record per CDR3 protein. Among 300,000 to 350,000 distinct CDR3 sequences listed, about a fifth were seen once. Specimen: naive CD8+ T cells from blood, with Jurkat cell RNA spiked in. The receptors stem from a human donor in good health. Some libraries in this study had Jurkat cell RNA spiked in. Both conserved end residues are part of each CDR3. Each record gives: clone size, J gene, V gene, D gene, CDR3 length, CDR3 DNA, CDR3 protein. The D gene is left open where the match is weak. The size field is filled for only some rows; it gives once, few, many or a size class.

many | TRBJ1-1 | TRBV6-2/TRBV6-3 | NA | 13 | TGTGCCAGCAGTTACGCCCGGAACACTGAAGCTTTCTTT | CASSYARNTEAFF
many | TRBJ2-1 | TRBV27 | NA | 12 | TGTGCCAGCGAGGGGATAAAAACTGGGCAGTTCTTC | CASEGIKTGQFF
many | TRBJ1-4 | TRBV12-3/TRBV12-4 | NA | 21 | TGTGCCAGCAGTTTATTTTACAGAAAGCCGGAGGGGACGCGAACTAATGAAAAACTGTTTTTT | CASSLFYRKPEGTRTNEKLFF
many | TRBJ2-1 | TRBV28 | NA | 14 | TGTGCCAGCTCGAATAGCGGCTCCTACAATGAGCAGTTCTTC | CASSNSGSYNEQFF
many | TRBJ1-1 | TRBV7-9 | NA | 16 | TGTGCCAGCAGCCCTAAAACGGGAGCGATGAACACTGAAGCTTTCTTT | CASSPKTGAMNTEAFF
few | TRBJ2-7 | TRBV15 | TRBD1 | 15 | TGTGCCACCAGCAGAGCCGGGACAGGGTCCTACGAGCAGTACTTC | CATSRAGTGSYEQYF
many | TRBJ1-5 | TRBV4-1 | TRBD1 | 15 | TGCGCCAGCAGCTCACGGGGACAGGGTGGACAGCCCCAGCATTTT | CASSSRGQGGQPQHF
many | TRBJ2-7 | TRBV27 | TRBD1 | 14 | TGTGCCAGCAGAAAACCTGGGACAGGGGACGAGCAGTACTTC | CASRKPGTGDEQYF
many | TRBJ2-2 | TRBV7-9 | NA | 17 | TGTGCCAGCAGCCAATCCACTCCGGGGGCAGGCACCGGGGAGCTGTTTTTT | CASSQSTPGAGTGELFF
few | TRBJ1-1 | TRBV30 | TRBD1 | 12 | TGTGCCTGCCGGGACAGGGTGGATGAAGCTTTCTTT | CACRDRVDEAFF
few | TRBJ2-5 | TRBV11-2 | TRBD2 | 17 | TGTGCCAGCAGCTACGGACTAGCGGGAGGGCCAGGGGAGACCCAGTACTTC | CASSYGLAGGPGETQYF
NA | TRBJ2-7 | TRBV30 | NA | 14 | TGTGCCTGGAGGAGGCCCGGGGTAGTGTACGAGCAGTACTTC | CAWRRPGVVYEQYF
many | TRBJ1-1 | TRBV7-9 | TRBD1 | 14 | TGTGCCAGCAGACGCTCAGGGGGAGCGACTGAAGCTTTCTTT | CASRRSGGATEAFF
many | TRBJ2-1 | TRBV6-5 | TRBD2 | 14 | TGTGCCAGCAGCAGCGGGAGTTCCTACAATGAGCAGTTCTTC | CASSSGSSYNEQFF
many | TRBJ2-3 | TRBV7-2 | TRBD2 | 14 | TGTGCCAGAAAAGCGGGAGTGGAGACAGATACGCAGTATTTT | CARKAGVETDTQYF
NA | TRBJ2-7 | TRBV4-1 | TRBD2 | 19 | TGCGCCAGCAGCCAAGACGAGACTAGCGGGCCTAACTACGGGGTTGAGCAGTACTTC | CASSQDETSGPNYGVEQYF
NA | TRBJ1-1 | TRBV7-8 | TRBD1 | 15 | TGTGCCAGCCGGACAGGGGCCGCACGGACGGTTGAAGCTTTCTTT | CASRTGAARTVEAFF
NA | TRBJ2-4 | TRBV5-3 | NA | 12 | TGTGCCAGTCAACTAGCCAGAAACATTCAGTACTTC | CASQLARNIQYF
many | TRBJ2-2 | TRBV20-1 | NA | 14 | TGCAGTGCTAGAGCTTCTGAACCCGGCGGGGAGCTGTTTTTT | CSARASEPGGELFF
many | TRBJ1-1 | TRBV5-1 | NA | 15 | TGCGCCAGCAGCTTGGATCTGGGAAGAGACACTGAAGCTTTCTTT | CASSLDLGRDTEAFF
many | TRBJ2-2 | TRBV6-2/TRBV6-3 | NA | 14 | TGTGCCAGCAGTTTGATCGGCGGCACCGGGGAGCTGTTTTTT | CASSLIGGTGELFF
NA | TRBJ2-2 | TRBV20-1 | TRBD1 | 16 | TGCAGTGCCCTTGAGCGGGACAGGGAGAACACCGGGGAGCTGTTTTTT | CSALERDRENTGELFF
few | TRBJ1-1 | TRBV28 | TRBD1 | 14 | TGTGCCAGCAATCAAAGGACAGGGGGCACTGAAGCTTTCTTT | CASNQRTGGTEAFF
NA | TRBJ2-1 | TRBV11-3 | TRBD2 | 16 | TGTGCCAGCAGCATAGCGGGAGGGCCCTCCTACAATGAGCAGTTCTTC | CASSIAGGPSYNEQFF
many | TRBJ2-7 | TRBV28 | NA | 12 | TGTGCCAGCGGCGACAGTACCTACGAGCAGTACTTC | CASGDSTYEQYF
NA | TRBJ2-4 | TRBV6-2/TRBV6-3 | NA | 18 | TGTGCCAGCAGTTACAACCCCCGGACAGACCTAGCCAAAAACATTCAGTACTTC | CASSYNPRTDLAKNIQYF
many | TRBJ2-5 | TRBV7-6 | NA | 14 | TGTGCCAGCAGCCCGGGACCGTATCAAGAGACCCAGTACTTC | CASSPGPYQETQYF
many | TRBJ2-5 | TRBV12-3/TRBV12-4 | NA | 12 | TGTGCCAGCGTCCGGGCTGGAGAGACCCAGTACTTC | CASVRAGETQYF
many | TRBJ2-3 | TRBV19 | NA | 12 | TGTGCCAGTAGTATGGCCCCAGATACGCAGTATTTT | CASSMAPDTQYF
many | TRBJ1-6 | TRBV12-3/TRBV12-4 | TRBD1 | 19 | TGTGCCAGCAGTTTGGGGGACCGACAGGGATTTGGCTATAATTCACCCCTCCACTTT | CASSLGDRQGFGYNSPLHF
NA | TRBJ2-7 | TRBV6-2/TRBV6-3 | TRBD1 | 15 | TGTGCCAGCAGCTACGGGACAGCCCTATCCTACGAGCAGTACTTC | CASSYGTALSYEQYF
many | TRBJ2-7 | TRBV4-2 | TRBD2 | 16 | TGTGCCAGCAGCCAAGAAAGCGGGAGGAAAAAATACGAGCAGTACTTC | CASSQESGRKKYEQYF
many | TRBJ2-1 | TRBV7-9 | TRBD2 | 16 | TGTGCCAGCAGCTTAGATTTGGCTAGCGGGGGGGTTGAGCAGTTCTTC | CASSLDLASGGVEQFF
NA | TRBJ2-3 | TRBV5-3 | NA | 13 | TGTGCCAGCAGCTGGACTACCACAGGTACGCAGTATTTT | CASSWTTTGTQYF